The rows below give T cell receptor beta chains drawn from one sample of a study of blood T cell repertoires in COVID-19. Sequenced by immunoSEQ multiplex PCR; TCRdb stores in-frame clones only, minus some. The top ten clones hold 10% of a sample with roughly 150,000 clones, approximately 87% of them seen once. The sequenced sample consisted of peripheral blood. These receptors originate from a woman between 70 and 85 years old with COVID-19, enrolled during active disease. The CDR3 runs from the conserved cysteine through the conserved F or W. A D gene is named only where the DNA matches it firmly. The listing skips clone size in some rows; elsewhere it reads once, few, many or a size class.

CDR3nt: TGTGCCAGCAGCTTAGTTCGGGGGGGCCACAATGAGCAGTTCTTC; CDR3aa: CASSLVRGGHNEQFF; abundance: -; v_gene: TRBV7-2; j_gene: TRBJ2-1; d_gene: TRBD2
CDR3nt: TGTGCCAGCAGCTTCGGGGTTGACACTGAAGCTTTCTTT; CDR3aa: CASSFGVDTEAFF; abundance: -; v_gene: TRBV7-8; j_gene: TRBJ1-1; d_gene: -
CDR3nt: TGTGCCAGCAGCTTAGGAACGGACAGGGAAGCTTTCTTT; CDR3aa: CASSLGTDREAFF; abundance: -; v_gene: TRBV7-8; j_gene: TRBJ1-1; d_gene: TRBD1
CDR3nt: TGCGCCAGCGCCCGAGGCAGGGCCTACGAGCAGTACTTC; CDR3aa: CASARGRAYEQYF; abundance: few; v_gene: TRBV4-1; j_gene: TRBJ2-7; d_gene: -
CDR3nt: TGTGCCAGTAGCCAGACAGGAGAAAGAAACACCATATATTTT; CDR3aa: CASSQTGERNTIYF; abundance: -; v_gene: TRBV19; j_gene: TRBJ1-3; d_gene: -
CDR3nt: TGTGCCAGCACCCCGGGAGGGGGGATGGGGACTGAAGCTTTCTTT; CDR3aa: CASTPGGGMGTEAFF; abundance: few; v_gene: TRBV28; j_gene: TRBJ1-1; d_gene: -
CDR3nt: TGTGCCATCAGCGCAGCCGGGACTAGCGGGGGGGCCGTGGGTTCCTACAATGAGCAGTTCTTC; CDR3aa: CAISAAGTSGGAVGSYNEQFF; abundance: -; v_gene: TRBV10-3; j_gene: TRBJ2-1; d_gene: TRBD2
CDR3nt: TGTGCCAGCAGTTTGTGGCCGAACACTGAAGCTTTCTTT; CDR3aa: CASSLWPNTEAFF; abundance: -; v_gene: TRBV12-3/TRBV12-4; j_gene: TRBJ1-1; d_gene: -
CDR3nt: TGCGCCAGCAGCTGGGGGACAGGTAATCAGCCCCAGCATTTT; CDR3aa: CASSWGTGNQPQHF; abundance: -; v_gene: TRBV5-1; j_gene: TRBJ1-5; d_gene: TRBD1
CDR3nt: TGTGCCAGCAGTGAAAGGGGCGTAGGGACCATATATTTT; CDR3aa: CASSERGVGTIYF; abundance: -; v_gene: TRBV2; j_gene: TRBJ1-3; d_gene: -
CDR3nt: TGTGCCAGCAGGACTACCGGGACAGGGGGAGTCGGGCCCCAGCATTTT; CDR3aa: CASRTTGTGGVGPQHF; abundance: once; v_gene: TRBV28; j_gene: TRBJ1-5; d_gene: TRBD1
CDR3nt: TGTGCCATCAGTGAGTTAAGCAGACTTGGGAGCAATCAGCCCCAGCATTTT; CDR3aa: CAISELSRLGSNQPQHF; abundance: -; v_gene: TRBV10-3; j_gene: TRBJ1-5; d_gene: -
CDR3nt: TGTGCCAGCGGGGGACTCCGGAGCTCCTACGAGCAGTACTTC; CDR3aa: CASGGLRSSYEQYF; abundance: -; v_gene: TRBV27; j_gene: TRBJ2-7; d_gene: -
CDR3nt: TGTGCCAGCAGCCATGACCCCCGGGACAGGGTAGGGGAGACCCAGTACTTC; CDR3aa: CASSHDPRDRVGETQYF; abundance: -; v_gene: TRBV3-1/TRBV3-2; j_gene: TRBJ2-5; d_gene: TRBD1
CDR3nt: TGTGCCAGCAGCTTAGCTGGACAGCTGGAAGCTTTCTTT; CDR3aa: CASSLAGQLEAFF; abundance: -; v_gene: TRBV7-9; j_gene: TRBJ1-1; d_gene: -
CDR3nt: TGTGCCAGCAGCTTAGTGACAGACACTGAAGCTTTCTTT; CDR3aa: CASSLVTDTEAFF; abundance: once; v_gene: TRBV7-9; j_gene: TRBJ1-1; d_gene: -
CDR3nt: TGTGCCAGCACACAGGTGGGACAGGCCAAGAACACCGGGGAGCTGTTTTTT; CDR3aa: CASTQVGQAKNTGELFF; abundance: once; v_gene: TRBV7-3; j_gene: TRBJ2-2; d_gene: TRBD1
CDR3nt: TGTGCCAGCAGTTACGGCGGGACCACCTACGAGCAGTACTTC; CDR3aa: CASSYGGTTYEQYF; abundance: -; v_gene: TRBV6-6; j_gene: TRBJ2-7; d_gene: -
CDR3nt: TGTGCCTGGAGTGGTGCAGGGGACCCGTTAGAGACCCAGTACTTC; CDR3aa: CAWSGAGDPLETQYF; abundance: -; v_gene: TRBV30; j_gene: TRBJ2-5; d_gene: -
CDR3nt: TGCGCCAGCCGCTCCACAGGGGGCGGATTAGATGGCTACACCTTC; CDR3aa: CASRSTGGGLDGYTF; abundance: -; v_gene: TRBV5-1; j_gene: TRBJ1-2; d_gene: TRBD1
CDR3nt: TGTGCCATCAGTGGCGGACAGGGTAGAGATACGCAGTATTTT; CDR3aa: CAISGGQGRDTQYF; abundance: -; v_gene: TRBV10-3; j_gene: TRBJ2-3; d_gene: TRBD1
CDR3nt: TGTGCCACCAGTGTCACCCAGGGGAAAAATTCACCCCTCCACTTT; CDR3aa: CATSVTQGKNSPLHF; abundance: -; v_gene: TRBV24-1; j_gene: TRBJ1-6; d_gene: -
CDR3nt: TGTGCCAGTAGTAATCTCGACAGTTTATATAATTCACCCCTCCACTTT; CDR3aa: CASSNLDSLYNSPLHF; abundance: -; v_gene: TRBV19; j_gene: TRBJ1-6; d_gene: -
CDR3nt: TGTGCCAGCAGTGGCGGACTAGCGGGGGCCTCCTACACGAATACGCAGTATTTT; CDR3aa: CASSGGLAGASYTNTQYF; abundance: -; v_gene: TRBV6-1; j_gene: TRBJ2-3; d_gene: TRBD2
CDR3nt: TGTGCCAGCAGCTCCTATTTTGGCGGGGGGGCGTCTGGCAATGAGCAGTTCTTC; CDR3aa: CASSSYFGGGASGNEQFF; abundance: -; v_gene: TRBV11-2; j_gene: TRBJ2-1; d_gene: TRBD2
CDR3nt: TGTGCCAGCAATTTCGCTGGGGGGACTGAAGCTTTCTTT; CDR3aa: CASNFAGGTEAFF; abundance: -; v_gene: TRBV2; j_gene: TRBJ1-1; d_gene: -